This T cell receptor (beta chain) was identified in a study of molecular identifiers for immune sequencing clone quantification. With listed TCR primers and previously described methods, bulk TCR libraries were prepared. TCRdb analysed the PCR reads with MiXCR anew, one entry per CDR3 protein. The sample consists of roughly 320,000 distinct CDR3 sequences, about 22% of them appearing once. Findings and caveats of the study: Naive cells had under 1% of molecules in clones above 20 RNA copies, effectors over 98%.

Germline loops: CDR1 MNHEY, CDR2 SMNVEV (reference sequence). Trimming stripped 3 bases from V and 3 bases from J, with 17 bases between. This CDR3 comprises 17 residues. As CD8+CD4-CCR7+CD45RA+ cells, naive CD8 T cells were sorted. As concerns this clonotype: The antigen is not known.

V is TRBV27 and J is TRBJ2-2; perhaps D is TRBD1 or TRBD2 (5 bases each). This TCR was recovered from a human donor in good health. Some libraries in this study had Jurkat cell RNA spiked in. Sequencing input: naive CD8+ T cells from blood, with Jurkat cell RNA spiked in. Specified subset: FACS-sorted CD8+CD4-CCR7+CD45RA+ naive T cells. This chain's CDR3 is CASSFHFGGFYTGELFF. In DNA, the CDR3 is TGTGCCAGCAGTTTTCATTTTGGGGGATTTTACACCGGGGAGCTGTTTTTT.